This TCR beta chain stems from a study of T cell responses to AZD1222 COVID-19 vaccine. Study details: Samples with a second dose at about 4 or about 12 weeks were pooled together.

Concerning this clone itself: What it binds is unknown.

Clones were sequenced by immunoSEQ multiplex PCR, and TCRdb holds only the in-frame ones, with some missing. The profile shows about 150,000 clones, 90% of them singletons. CDR1 and CDR2 from the germline V gene are MNHNS and SASEGT. Trimming cost V 2 bases and J 7 bases, with 14 bases left between them. There are 14 residues in the CDR3. Overall study results and limits: The reported proportion of spike-specific TCRs targeting unmutated variant regions was nearly half. In all cases, repertoires were sampled only after the peak T cell response. White British donors predominated, females outnumbered males, and clonal diversity was possibly underestimated.

The sequencing here drew on peripheral blood, taken on day 0 of AZD1222 vaccination. This receptor was taken from an adult in good health. The gene calls are TRBV6-1 and TRBJ1-2; the D gene is possibly TRBD1 (5 bases). The chain's CDR3 is CASSEIRGPGGYTF. The CDR3 DNA follows: TGTGCCAGCAGTGAAATTCGGGGCCCGGGTGGCTACACCTTC.